The rows below give T cell receptor beta chains drawn from one sample of a study of shared clonotypes between healthy human individuals. Assay: immunoSEQ multiplex PCR; the TCRdb copy retains only in-frame clones and omits some. The profile shows about 180,000 clones, about 93% of them singletons. The source material was naive CD4+ T cells sorted from blood. The receptor set was obtained from a woman aged 25-40 years in good health. CDR3s include the opening cysteine and the closing phenylalanine or tryptophan. The D gene is left open where the match is weak. Size tells how often a clone was seen (once, few, many) or the class of an expanded clone, and some rows leave it out.

d_call: TRBD2
j_call: TRBJ2-5
cdr3_length: 14
v_call: TRBV4-1
clone_size: NA
cdr3_aa: CASRGLAGVETQYF
cdr3_nt: TGCGCCAGCCGAGGACTAGCGGGAGTAGAGACCCAGTACTTC

d_call: TRBD1
j_call: TRBJ1-4
cdr3_length: 16
v_call: TRBV5-6
clone_size: NA
cdr3_aa: CASSLYHGTGVEKLFF
cdr3_nt: TGTGCCAGCAGCCTCTACCACGGGACAGGGGTTGAAAAACTGTTTTTT

d_call: TRBD1
j_call: TRBJ2-7
cdr3_length: 14
v_call: TRBV19
clone_size: NA
cdr3_aa: CASANRDRGHEQYF
cdr3_nt: TGTGCCAGCGCGAACCGGGACAGGGGCCACGAGCAGTACTTC

d_call: TRBD2
j_call: TRBJ2-7
cdr3_length: 15
v_call: TRBV5-1
clone_size: once
cdr3_aa: CASSLLLAGAHEQYF
cdr3_nt: TGCGCCAGCAGCTTGTTACTAGCGGGAGCTCACGAGCAGTACTTC

d_call: NA
j_call: TRBJ2-7
cdr3_length: 17
v_call: TRBV27
clone_size: NA
cdr3_aa: CASSLGLGGSSSYEQYF
cdr3_nt: TGTGCCAGCAGTTTAGGATTGGGCGGTTCCAGCTCCTACGAGCAGTACTTC

d_call: TRBD2
j_call: TRBJ2-7
cdr3_length: 15
v_call: TRBV2
clone_size: NA
cdr3_aa: CASTELAVRSYEQYF
cdr3_nt: TGTGCCAGCACTGAACTAGCGGTGCGCTCCTACGAGCAGTACTTC

d_call: NA
j_call: TRBJ2-7
cdr3_length: 14
v_call: TRBV6-5
clone_size: NA
cdr3_aa: CASSYGGPNYEQYF
cdr3_nt: TGTGCCAGCAGTTATGGGGGGCCTAACTACGAGCAGTACTTC

d_call: TRBD1
j_call: TRBJ2-5
cdr3_length: 14
v_call: TRBV7-9
clone_size: NA
cdr3_aa: CASSHRQGGETQYF
cdr3_nt: TGTGCCAGCAGCCATCGACAGGGCGGGGAGACCCAGTACTTC

d_call: TRBD1
j_call: TRBJ2-7
cdr3_length: 15
v_call: TRBV19
clone_size: once
cdr3_aa: CASRGTGNKHYEQYF
cdr3_nt: TGTGCCAGTAGGGGGACAGGGAATAAACACTACGAGCAGTACTTC

d_call: NA
j_call: TRBJ2-7
cdr3_length: 14
v_call: TRBV13
clone_size: NA
cdr3_aa: CASSLKGSSYEQYF
cdr3_nt: TGTGCCAGCAGCTTAAAGGGCAGCTCCTACGAGCAGTACTTC

d_call: TRBD1
j_call: TRBJ1-3
cdr3_length: 18
v_call: TRBV5-6
clone_size: NA
cdr3_aa: CASSLYGQGVISGNTIYF
cdr3_nt: TGTGCCAGCAGCTTGTATGGACAGGGGGTTATCTCTGGAAACACCATATATTTT

d_call: NA
j_call: TRBJ2-3
cdr3_length: 15
v_call: TRBV19
clone_size: NA
cdr3_aa: CASSILSGMTDTQYF
cdr3_nt: TGTGCCAGTAGTATCCTCTCAGGGATGACAGATACGCAGTATTTT

d_call: NA
j_call: TRBJ2-3
cdr3_length: 15
v_call: TRBV5-4
clone_size: NA
cdr3_aa: CASSDGQIVSDTQYF
cdr3_nt: TGTGCCAGCAGCGACGGACAGATAGTATCAGATACGCAGTATTTT

d_call: NA
j_call: TRBJ1-4
cdr3_length: 13
v_call: TRBV7-8
clone_size: NA
cdr3_aa: CASSFGRNEKLFF
cdr3_nt: TGTGCCAGCAGCTTCGGCCGAAATGAAAAACTGTTTTTT

d_call: TRBD1
j_call: TRBJ2-1
cdr3_length: 13
v_call: TRBV7-9
clone_size: NA
cdr3_aa: CASSLDRVNEQFF
cdr3_nt: TGTGCCAGCAGTTTAGACAGGGTAAATGAGCAGTTCTTC

d_call: NA
j_call: TRBJ2-2
cdr3_length: 16
v_call: TRBV28
clone_size: once
cdr3_aa: CASSPGGLTNTGELFF
cdr3_nt: TGTGCCAGCAGTCCCGGGGGACTGACGAACACCGGGGAGCTGTTTTTT

d_call: NA
j_call: TRBJ1-5
cdr3_length: 16
v_call: TRBV28
clone_size: NA
cdr3_aa: CASRSYFLGSNQPQHF
cdr3_nt: TGTGCCAGCAGATCCTATTTCTTGGGTAGCAATCAGCCCCAGCATTTT

d_call: NA
j_call: TRBJ2-7
cdr3_length: 13
v_call: TRBV5-1
clone_size: NA
cdr3_aa: CASAMGMVYEQYF
cdr3_nt: TGCGCCAGCGCCATGGGAATGGTCTACGAGCAGTACTTC

d_call: NA
j_call: TRBJ2-7
cdr3_length: 13
v_call: TRBV6-1
clone_size: NA
cdr3_aa: CASASGEPYEQYF
cdr3_nt: TGTGCCAGCGCCTCTGGGGAGCCCTACGAGCAGTACTTC

d_call: NA
j_call: TRBJ1-4
cdr3_length: 14
v_call: TRBV7-9
clone_size: few
cdr3_aa: CASSWAGLNEKLFF
cdr3_nt: TGTGCCAGCAGCTGGGCCGGGCTAAATGAAAAACTGTTTTTT

d_call: NA
j_call: TRBJ1-1
cdr3_length: 12
v_call: TRBV18
clone_size: NA
cdr3_aa: CASSPPQGWAFF
cdr3_nt: TGTGCCAGCTCACCACCGCAGGGGTGGGCTTTCTTT

d_call: NA
j_call: TRBJ2-6
cdr3_length: 15
v_call: TRBV27
clone_size: NA
cdr3_aa: CASSPRFSGANVLTF
cdr3_nt: TGTGCCAGCAGTCCAAGATTCTCTGGGGCCAACGTCCTGACTTTC

d_call: TRBD2
j_call: TRBJ2-5
cdr3_length: 15
v_call: TRBV4-1
clone_size: NA
cdr3_aa: CASSQDGLAGETQYF
cdr3_nt: TGCGCCAGCAGCCAAGATGGTCTAGCGGGAGAGACCCAGTACTTC

d_call: TRBD2
j_call: TRBJ2-7
cdr3_length: 14
v_call: TRBV13
clone_size: NA
cdr3_aa: CASSRSGRVYEQYF
cdr3_nt: TGTGCCAGCAGCCGTAGCGGGAGGGTCTACGAGCAGTACTTC

d_call: NA
j_call: TRBJ2-7
cdr3_length: 13
v_call: TRBV18
clone_size: NA
cdr3_aa: CASSLQGSYEQYF
cdr3_nt: TGTGCCAGCTCACTACAGGGCTCCTACGAGCAGTACTTC

d_call: NA
j_call: TRBJ2-7
cdr3_length: 14
v_call: TRBV28
clone_size: NA
cdr3_aa: CASSFGPRSYEQYF
cdr3_nt: TGTGCCAGCAGTTTTGGGCCGAGATCCTACGAGCAGTACTTC

d_call: TRBD1
j_call: TRBJ1-1
cdr3_length: 14
v_call: TRBV16
clone_size: NA
cdr3_aa: CASSPQGGNTEAFF
cdr3_nt: TGTGCCAGCAGCCCACAGGGGGGGAACACTGAAGCTTTCTTT

d_call: NA
j_call: TRBJ2-7
cdr3_length: 14
v_call: TRBV4-1
clone_size: NA
cdr3_aa: CASSPPGALYEQYF
cdr3_nt: TGCGCCAGCAGCCCCCCGGGAGCTCTCTACGAGCAGTACTTC

d_call: NA
j_call: TRBJ1-5
cdr3_length: 14
v_call: TRBV2
clone_size: NA
cdr3_aa: CASSENRRGQPQHF
cdr3_nt: TGTGCCAGCAGTGAAAATAGGAGAGGTCAGCCCCAGCATTTT

d_call: NA
j_call: TRBJ2-7
cdr3_length: 13
v_call: TRBV6-1
clone_size: NA
cdr3_aa: CASSGHPDGPRSF
cdr3_nt: TGTGCCAGCAGTGGTCACCCTGACGGCCCGAGGAGCTTC

d_call: TRBD1
j_call: TRBJ2-1
cdr3_length: 18
v_call: TRBV5-1
clone_size: NA
cdr3_aa: CASSTGRTGGRLYNEQFF
cdr3_nt: TGCGCCAGCAGCACCGGACGGACAGGGGGAAGGCTCTACAATGAGCAGTTCTTC

d_call: TRBD2
j_call: TRBJ2-7
cdr3_length: 15
v_call: TRBV6-1
clone_size: NA
cdr3_aa: CASREGLAFTYEQYF
cdr3_nt: TGTGCCAGCAGGGAGGGACTAGCGTTTACCTACGAGCAGTACTTC

d_call: NA
j_call: TRBJ2-3
cdr3_length: 15
v_call: TRBV28
clone_size: once
cdr3_aa: CASSSEADSTDTQYF
cdr3_nt: TGTGCCAGCAGTTCTGAAGCGGATAGCACAGATACGCAGTATTTT

d_call: TRBD1
j_call: TRBJ1-5
cdr3_length: 16
v_call: TRBV6-5
clone_size: NA
cdr3_aa: CASSSTDRGSNQPQHF
cdr3_nt: TGTGCCAGCAGTTCAACGGACAGGGGCAGCAATCAGCCCCAGCATTTT

d_call: NA
j_call: TRBJ2-1
cdr3_length: 14
v_call: TRBV18
clone_size: NA
cdr3_aa: CASSPVTDYNEQFF
cdr3_nt: TGTGCCAGCTCACCAGTGACAGACTACAATGAGCAGTTCTTC

d_call: NA
j_call: TRBJ2-6
cdr3_length: 15
v_call: TRBV2
clone_size: NA
cdr3_aa: CASRVLSSGANVLTF
cdr3_nt: TGTGCCAGCAGAGTTCTTAGCTCTGGGGCCAACGTCCTGACTTTC

d_call: NA
j_call: TRBJ1-1
cdr3_length: 14
v_call: TRBV29-1
clone_size: NA
cdr3_aa: CSVVLAALRTEAFF
cdr3_nt: TGCAGCGTTGTTCTCGCTGCGTTACGGACTGAAGCTTTCTTT

d_call: NA
j_call: TRBJ2-3
cdr3_length: 14
v_call: TRBV19
clone_size: NA
cdr3_aa: CASSIVQGTDTQYF
cdr3_nt: TGTGCCAGTAGTATAGTACAGGGCACAGATACGCAGTATTTT

d_call: TRBD1
j_call: TRBJ1-1
cdr3_length: 15
v_call: TRBV5-1
clone_size: once
cdr3_aa: CASSWRDRDNTEAFF
cdr3_nt: TGCGCCAGCAGCTGGAGGGACAGAGACAACACTGAAGCTTTCTTT

d_call: TRBD2
j_call: TRBJ2-5
cdr3_length: 13
v_call: TRBV6-1
clone_size: NA
cdr3_aa: CASSEVGGETQYF
cdr3_nt: TGTGCCAGCAGTGAAGTGGGGGGGGAGACCCAGTACTTC

d_call: TRBD1
j_call: TRBJ1-1
cdr3_length: 17
v_call: TRBV15
clone_size: NA
cdr3_aa: CATSFKPGQILNTEAFF
cdr3_nt: TGTGCCACCAGCTTTAAACCGGGACAGATACTCAACACTGAAGCTTTCTTT

d_call: TRBD1
j_call: TRBJ2-7
cdr3_length: 14
v_call: TRBV27
clone_size: NA
cdr3_aa: CASSVTGPAYEQYF
cdr3_nt: TGTGCCAGCAGTGTGACAGGGCCTGCCTACGAGCAGTACTTC

d_call: TRBD2
j_call: TRBJ2-5
cdr3_length: 15
v_call: TRBV30
clone_size: NA
cdr3_aa: CAWSVPAGGEETQYF
cdr3_nt: TGTGCCTGGAGTGTTCCAGCGGGAGGGGAAGAGACCCAGTACTTC

d_call: TRBD2
j_call: TRBJ2-7
cdr3_length: 15
v_call: TRBV18
clone_size: NA
cdr3_aa: CASSPARLAVYEQYF
cdr3_nt: TGTGCCAGCTCACCAGCAAGACTAGCGGTCTACGAGCAGTACTTC

d_call: NA
j_call: TRBJ2-7
cdr3_length: 13
v_call: TRBV19
clone_size: NA
cdr3_aa: CASSGGQSYEQYF
cdr3_nt: TGTGCCAGTAGTGGTGGACAGTCCTACGAGCAGTACTTC

d_call: NA
j_call: TRBJ1-2
cdr3_length: 16
v_call: TRBV28
clone_size: NA
cdr3_aa: CASSLGAVVRGYGYTF
cdr3_nt: TGTGCCAGCAGTTTGGGGGCTGTCGTCAGGGGCTATGGCTACACCTTC

d_call: NA
j_call: TRBJ1-3
cdr3_length: 17
v_call: TRBV5-1
clone_size: NA
cdr3_aa: CASSSGPAGGSGNTIYF
cdr3_nt: TGCGCCAGCAGCTCGGGCCCGGCCGGCGGATCTGGAAACACCATATATTTT

d_call: NA
j_call: TRBJ2-7
cdr3_length: 14
v_call: TRBV11-2
clone_size: NA
cdr3_aa: CASSLRWEAYEQYF
cdr3_nt: TGTGCCAGCAGCTTAAGGTGGGAGGCCTACGAGCAGTACTTC

d_call: TRBD1
j_call: TRBJ2-7
cdr3_length: 15
v_call: TRBV5-6
clone_size: NA
cdr3_aa: CASSSPHRGRDEQYF
cdr3_nt: TGTGCCAGCAGCTCCCCACACAGGGGGCGCGACGAGCAGTACTTC

d_call: NA
j_call: TRBJ2-7
cdr3_length: 14
v_call: TRBV5-1
clone_size: NA
cdr3_aa: CASSLALTGYEQYF
cdr3_nt: TGCGCCAGCAGCTTGGCCCTGACTGGCTACGAGCAGTACTTC

d_call: TRBD2
j_call: TRBJ2-7
cdr3_length: 16
v_call: TRBV11-1
clone_size: NA
cdr3_aa: CASSFNPGLADYEQYF
cdr3_nt: TGTGCCAGCAGCTTCAACCCGGGACTAGCCGATTACGAGCAGTACTTC

d_call: TRBD2
j_call: TRBJ2-1
cdr3_length: 15
v_call: TRBV19
clone_size: NA
cdr3_aa: CASSKAGVWYNEQFF
cdr3_nt: TGTGCCAGTAGTAAAGCGGGAGTGTGGTACAATGAGCAGTTCTTC

d_call: TRBD1
j_call: TRBJ2-5
cdr3_length: 17
v_call: TRBV19
clone_size: NA
cdr3_aa: CASSPRGTGGGQETQYF
cdr3_nt: TGTGCCAGTAGTCCTCGGGGGACAGGGGGCGGACAAGAGACCCAGTACTTC

d_call: NA
j_call: TRBJ2-7
cdr3_length: 14
v_call: TRBV7-7
clone_size: NA
cdr3_aa: CASSPSPDGYEQYF
cdr3_nt: TGTGCCAGCAGCCCCTCCCCCGATGGCTACGAGCAGTACTTC

d_call: NA
j_call: TRBJ1-1
cdr3_length: 13
v_call: TRBV25-1
clone_size: NA
cdr3_aa: CASSANTDTEAFF
cdr3_nt: TGTGCCAGCAGTGCAAATACAGACACTGAAGCTTTCTTT

d_call: TRBD1
j_call: TRBJ1-4
cdr3_length: 14
v_call: TRBV18
clone_size: once
cdr3_aa: CASSPDRVDEKLFF
cdr3_nt: TGTGCCAGCTCGCCCGACAGGGTGGATGAAAAACTGTTTTTT

d_call: NA
j_call: TRBJ2-7
cdr3_length: 13
v_call: TRBV11-2
clone_size: NA
cdr3_aa: CASSATPVAEQYF
cdr3_nt: TGTGCCAGCAGCGCAACACCAGTTGCCGAGCAGTACTTC